At least ten counts were recorded for the clone carrying this TCR beta chain. The sample belongs to a study of CD8 T cells in ankylosing spondylitis. TCRdb called the 5' RACE reads again in MiXCR, with one record for every CDR3 protein. The table records about 52,000 distinct CDR3 sequences, approximately 7.4% of them present only once. Germline CDR1 is SGHRS and CDR2 is YFSETQ. With 4 bases removed from V and 1 base from J, the gap between germline ends came to 10 bases. This CDR3 region has 14 residues. The sequence came from a female donor with ankylosing spondylitis or in good health (not recorded which). The sequenced material came from blood, either unsorted or a sorted T cell fraction (not recorded which). The chain uses TRBV5-1 and TRBJ2-3, with D perhaps TRBD1 or TRBD2 (5 bases each). For the CDR3, the DNA is TGCGCCAGCAGCCCCGGGACGGGCACAGATACGCAGTATTTT. It specifies CASSPGTGTDTQYF.